This T cell receptor (beta chain) appears in the sequencing data of a study of blood T cells in healthy people across ages. This clonotype was seen only a few times. Its antigen is as yet unknown. This may arise from a read error, as a much more abundant clone is one base away. Study-wide results and limits: Comparison with aged donors showed that long-lived donors had more naive CD4+ cells and higher diversity.

A second PCR of roughly 7 to 11 cycles used a sample-barcoded 5' primer and a J-beta primer mix. TCRdb called the 5' RACE reads again in MiXCR, with one record for every CDR3 protein. This table holds approximately 900,000 distinct CDR3 sequences, almost 30% found once. The CDR3 is made up of 13 amino acids. The V end lost 2 bases, the J end lost 6 bases, and 11 bases lay between the germline ends. Per the germline V gene, CDR1 is SGHKS and CDR2 is YYEKEE (reference sequence). A further study also used this sample, focusing on T cells of mothers and their children.

This chain joins TRBV5-5 and TRBJ1-2, with a weak D call TRBD1 (6 bases). The sequence derives from a middle-aged woman in good health. The sample taken for sequencing was blood. The CDR3 DNA sequence: TGTGCCAGCAGCTTTCGGGGGCGGGATGGCTACACCTTC. Residues: CASSFRGRDGYTF.